The entry below gives a single T cell receptor (beta chain) sequence along with its context. This clone was observed many times. What this receptor recognizes is not known. There are no base qualities to consult, and no much larger clone falls within one base. The sample comes from a study of metastatic and nonmetastatic thyroid tumors (dated by TCRdb to 2020 to 2022). Background on the whole study: The researchers compared repertoires between peripheral blood samples and tumor or nodule tissue samples from patients with malignant or benign thyroid disease. The research as a whole found: TCR beta diversity was reported as significantly higher in malignant tumors than in benign nodules, in both blood and tumor samples.

Trimmed from V: 5 bases; trimmed from J: 1 base; junction bases lacking a gene match: 12. The CDR3 goes from the cysteine to the phenylalanine over 18 residues. The read is trimmed to its CDR3 DNA, 54 bases read in frame from base 1. CDR1 MNHNY and CDR2 SVGAGI are derived from the germline V gene (reference sequence). Before undergoing thyroid surgery, none of the patients had been given any kind of treatment. Patient clinical samples collected from about 2011 to 2019 were retrospectively analysed using T-cell receptor beta sequencing. Library creation used PCR. These reads were obtained on an Illumina HiSeq 4000. The TCR beta-chain CDR3 region of each patient was profiled by high-throughput sequencing. In the paper's pipeline: The researchers built a classifier to tell apart papillary thyroid cancer patients with distant metastasis, based on CDR3 differences among clinicopathological groups. The Shannon index was used to measure repertoire diversity, and the Morisita-Horn index was used to measure how similar tumor and blood repertoires were. TCRdb itself trimmed the public reads at Q25 with fastp, ran MiXCR and retained productive beta chains. Here the V and J calls rest on TCRdb's processing, not on the authors' analysis. The sample table lists about 34,000 clones, approximately 17% of them with a count of one. The ten largest clones take up 5.5% to 7.5% of the sample.

Material for sequencing was blood. Recombination linked TRBV6-6 to TRBJ1-5, with TRBD1 identical over 9 junction bases. This sequence was found in a female donor with papillary thyroid cancer or a benign thyroid nodule (not recorded which). Some clones in this sample may be carry-over from other donors' samples. The sequenced DNA is TGTGCCAGCAGTCATATACAGGGGGCGTTAAAAAGCAATCAGCCCCAGCATTTT. This is translated as CASSHIQGALKSNQPQHF.